The TCR beta chain under discussion was sequenced for a study of blood T cells in healthy people across ages. Study-wide context: Per two T cells, about one barcoded beta molecule was captured through template switching.

In its sample, this clonotype was seen a few times. Its antigen is undetermined. Regarding the study as a whole: In long-lived donors, naive CD4+ cell counts and diversity exceeded those of aged donors. Unsorted PBMCs prevented conclusive naive versus antigen-experienced comparison.

With 3 bases removed from V and 10 bases from J, the gap between germline ends came to 7 bases. CDR1 is GTSNPN and CDR2 is SVGIG in the germline V gene (reference sequence). The CDR3 loop spans 11 amino acids. Total RNA, at least 5.5 micrograms per sample, came from PBMCs. It was with a sample-barcoded 5' primer and a J-beta primer mix that a second PCR of roughly 7 to 12 cycles was run. TCRdb called the 5' RACE reads again in MiXCR, with one record for every CDR3 protein. This repertoire shows approximately 700,000 distinct CDR3 sequences, roughly 30% found once; its top ten account for less than 20%.

The sample taken for sequencing was blood. This receptor was obtained from an elderly woman in good health. J is TRBJ1-6 and V is TRBV30, with D unresolved. The CDR3 region has the DNA TGTGCCTGGAGGGCGGGGTCACCCCTCCACTTT. It is translated as CAWRAGSPLHF. The full variable domain, in which reference TRBV30 and TRBJ1-6 provide the parts outside the CDR3, is SQTIHQWPATLVQPVGSPLSLECTVEGTSNPNLYWYRQAAGRGLQLLFYSVGIGQISSEVPQNLSASRPQDRQFILSSKKLLLSDSGFYLCAWRAGSPLHFGNGTRLTVT.